This T cell receptor (beta chain) was identified during a study of shared clonotypes between healthy human individuals (dated by TCRdb to 2018 to 2020). Context from the whole study: A couple of women and a few men aged 18 to 49 years were included in the cohort. For each donor, CD4 naive and CD4 memory were each run on three plates, CD8 naive on two plates, and CD8 memory on one plate. To estimate repertoire size and how much clonotypes are shared between individuals, the study performed deep sequencing of blood TCR repertoires from five healthy adults. Between about 0.8 and 9 billion PBMCs per donor were obtained by leukapheresis. To increase sequencing depth and limit assay-specific biases, TCR repertoire library preparation and sequencing were carried out by different laboratories using diverse techniques. Broad study findings and their caveats: The small number of donors limited the genetic and exposure-history diversity represented. Sharing across four donors was observed for about 5% of naive CD4, under 4% of naive CD8, 2% to 2.5% of memory CD4, and around 0.44% of memory CD8 clonotypes. Sampling was restricted to blood, and TCR repertoires in tissues likely differ from the TCR repertoires found in blood. Even with the large sequencing depth, rarefaction of the sorted-subset datasets indicated that sequencing was incomplete. Naive subsets generally had larger estimated clonotype richness than memory subsets. Compared with non-shared clonotypes, the clonotypes found in all four sorted-subset donors had higher generation probabilities. Pairwise subsampling indicated that sequencing depth was expected to affect the degree of clonotype sharing among donors.

The donors were healthy, HIV-negative adults who had no recently reported acute infections or vaccinations. Only Caucasian adults living in Nashville, Tennessee, USA were represented among the donors. Magnetic negative selection was used to enrich CD4+ T cells, after which naive cells were positively selected on CD45RA and the negative fraction became the memory subset. Blood was obtained by leukapheresis, after which PBMCs were separated by Ficoll-Histopaque density gradient centrifugation and cryopreserved in liquid nitrogen vapor phase. Analytical flow cytometry was used to check the purity and quantity of every magnetically sorted T cell population. Genomic DNA was isolated from every sorted fraction and measured by UV absorbance on a Nanodrop 2000c. The CDR3 holds 18 amino acids from the cysteine to the phenylalanine. Only the CDR3 part of the read is kept: 54 bases, read in frame from the first base. V drops 3 bases and J drops 11 bases, leaving 29 bases in between. Taken from the germline V gene, the CDR1 and CDR2 loops are SNHLY and FYNNEI.

On this clone itself: The specificity of this receptor is unknown. Base qualities were left out, and no much larger clone turns up one base away.

Using the deep immunoSEQ assay, TCR CDR3 regions were amplified from genomic DNA by multiplex PCR. Extracted genomic DNA from each cell subset was spread evenly across all wells of several immunoSEQ 96-well plates, with each plate serving as a replicate. For sorted subsets, about 200 ng genomic DNA, equal to about 30,000 T cell genomes, was loaded into each replicate PCR. Purified libraries were measured with a Qubit 3.0 fluorometer, size-checked on a Bioanalyzer 2100, and measured again with the KAPA Library Quantification kit. A separate single-read 150-cycle Illumina NextSeq 550 flow cell was used to sequence each immunoSEQ 96-well plate. In the source study's methods: The immunoSEQ output contained only junctional sequences without quality scores, so filtering could not match that applied to full-length reads. Sequences were annotated with PyIR, a Python wrapper for IgBLAST v1.9, using IMGT germline references to assign V/J genes and CDR3. Reads with weak V/J assignments (E-value above 1e-6), missing CDR3, stop codons, out-of-frame junctions, or ambiguous translated residues were removed. V3J clonotypes were defined by identical inferred V gene, J gene, and CDR3 amino acid sequence. Percentage overlap between repertoires was calculated by dividing the number of shared unique clonotypes by the size of the smaller repertoire. Three approaches were used to assess repertoire richness: RTK rarefaction, the Chao1 estimator, and Recon v2.1 estimates of unobserved clonotypes. Generation probabilities for all TCRbeta clonotypes obtained by the gDNA method from several donors were computed using OLGA. TCRdb mirrors the immuneACCESS table, restricted to in-frame sequences. Some clones are absent from its copies; in checked studies, under half trace to an unresolved V gene, and the reason for the others is unknown. That table supplies the V and J calls and clone size; D and trimming were determined from the DNA. The sample table shows about a million clones, and around 76% are seen once. The ten largest clones add up to approximately 1.3% of the sample.

In this chain, TRBV2 is recombined with TRBJ1-5; a tentative D call is TRBD1 (5 bases match). Sequencing used memory CD4+ T cells sorted from blood. The sample's cell subset or site, from its label and the paper: CD45RA-negative fraction. The sequence was collected from a man between 18 and 29 years old in good health. In nucleotide form, the sequence is TGTGCCAGCAGTGATATCTCTGGACGAAAGGGGTCCGTGTGGGCCCAGCATTTT. Translated, it gives CASSDISGRKGSVWAQHF.